The sequence of this T cell receptor beta chain was determined in a study of a mutant IDH1 vaccine in newly diagnosed glioma. Here immunoSEQ multiplex PCR was the method, and the copy in TCRdb shows in-frame clones only, minus some. The sample has some 38,000 clones, 75% to 80% seen once; the top ten hold more than 5.5%. V lost 6 bases and J lost 0, with 9 bases in between. Germline V lookup: CDR1 KGHSH, CDR2 LQKENI. This CDR3 has 14 residues. Time point: week 5, during vaccination. Each dose delivered 300 ug of mutant IDH1 20-mer peptide subcutaneously with imiquimod. About this clone itself: Its antigen remains unidentified.

This clonotype was obtained from a man aged 35-49 years with glioma. The sample here was PBMCs, taken from a glioma patient whose treatment included an IDH1 peptide vaccine. This chain connects TRBV18 to TRBJ1-5; D perhaps matches TRBD1 (5 bases). For the CDR3, the DNA is TGTGCCAGCTCCGACAGCAATAGCAATCAGCCCCAGCATTTT. It codes for CASSDSNSNQPQHF.